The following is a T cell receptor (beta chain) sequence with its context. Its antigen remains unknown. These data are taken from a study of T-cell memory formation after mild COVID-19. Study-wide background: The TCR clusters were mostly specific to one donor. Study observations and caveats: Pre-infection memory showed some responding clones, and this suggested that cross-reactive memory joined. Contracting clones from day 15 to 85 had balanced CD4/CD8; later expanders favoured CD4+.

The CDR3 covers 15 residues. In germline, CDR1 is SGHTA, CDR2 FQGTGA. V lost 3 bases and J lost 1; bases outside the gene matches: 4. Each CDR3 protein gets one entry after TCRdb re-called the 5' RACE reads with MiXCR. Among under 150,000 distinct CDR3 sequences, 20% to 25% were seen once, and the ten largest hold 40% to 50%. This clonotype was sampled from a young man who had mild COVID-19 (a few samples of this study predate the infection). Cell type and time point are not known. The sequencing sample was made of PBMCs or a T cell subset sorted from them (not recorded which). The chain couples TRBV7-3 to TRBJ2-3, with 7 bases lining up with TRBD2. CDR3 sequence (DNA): TGTGCCAGCAGCTTCAGCGGGGAGCGCACAGATACGCAGTATTTT. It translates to CASSFSGERTDTQYF.